These T cell receptor beta chains were read from a single sample in a study of cytomegalovirus exposure and HLA in healthy donors. Measured with immunoSEQ multiplex PCR; TCRdb has only the in-frame clones, and not every one. This sample has 75,000 to 100,000 clones; approximately 70% occur once, and the top ten carry about 3.5%. Sequences were obtained from PBMCs. These receptors were collected from a man between 35 and 55 years old in good health and CMV-seronegative. Both conserved end residues are part of each CDR3. Each record gives: D gene, V gene, J gene, clone size, CDR3 DNA, CDR3 protein. The D gene is left open where the match is weak. Clone size appears in some rows only: once, few, many, or a class for an expanded clone.

D: .; V: TRBV18; J: TRBJ1-4; size: .; DNA: TGTGCCAGCTCACCCAGTAATGAAAAACTGTTTTTT; CDR3: CASSPSNEKLFF
D: .; V: TRBV30; J: TRBJ2-2; size: few; DNA: TGTGCCTGGAGTGAGCATGTCGGGGAGCTGTTTTTT; CDR3: CAWSEHVGELFF
D: TRBD2; V: TRBV4-2; J: TRBJ2-5; size: few; DNA: TGTGCCAGCAGCCAAGAGGATTGGGGGGGCCAAGAGACCCAGTACTTC; CDR3: CASSQEDWGGQETQYF
D: .; V: TRBV5-6; J: TRBJ1-6; size: .; DNA: TGTGCCAGCAGTCCGCAGGGCATGTGGGGTAATTCACCCCTCCACTTT; CDR3: CASSPQGMWGNSPLHF
D: TRBD2; V: TRBV4-2; J: TRBJ2-1; size: few; DNA: TGTGCCAGCAGCCAAGACGGTAGCGGGGGGTGGGATGAGCAGTTCTTC; CDR3: CASSQDGSGGWDEQFF
D: TRBD2; V: TRBV5-6; J: TRBJ2-2; size: .; DNA: TGTGCCAGCAGCCTAGTGGCGGGGGGGATGGACACCGGGGAGCTGTTTTTT; CDR3: CASSLVAGGMDTGELFF
D: .; V: TRBV5-5; J: TRBJ2-7; size: .; DNA: TGTGCCAGCAGGCTGGGGCAGACAATCTACGAGCAGTACTTC; CDR3: CASRLGQTIYEQYF
D: TRBD1; V: TRBV29-1; J: TRBJ2-7; size: .; DNA: TGCAGCGTTGAAAGAACCGACAGGGCCAAATACGAGCAGTACTTC; CDR3: CSVERTDRAKYEQYF
D: TRBD2; V: TRBV2; J: TRBJ2-5; size: .; DNA: TGTGCCAGCAGTGACTTAGCGGGGGAAGAGACCCAGTACTTC; CDR3: CASSDLAGEETQYF
D: TRBD1; V: TRBV7-9; J: TRBJ2-1; size: .; DNA: TGTGCCAGCAGCTTCATCGGGACAGGACGATACAATGAGCAGTTCTTC; CDR3: CASSFIGTGRYNEQFF
D: .; V: TRBV23-1; J: TRBJ1-6; size: .; DNA: TGCGCCAGCAGTCAATCGGGGGAAGGTAACAGGGTTGACTATAATTCACCCCTCCACTTT; CDR3: CASSQSGEGNRVDYNSPLHF
D: TRBD2; V: TRBV14; J: TRBJ2-5; size: .; DNA: TGTGCCAGCAGCGCGGGACTAGCGGTCCAAGAGACCCAGTACTTC; CDR3: CASSAGLAVQETQYF
D: TRBD2; V: TRBV4-1; J: TRBJ2-3; size: .; DNA: TGCGCCAGCAGCCAAGATCGGGGCGGGAGGAAGGATACGCAGTATTTT; CDR3: CASSQDRGGRKDTQYF
D: TRBD2; V: TRBV19; J: TRBJ2-5; size: .; DNA: TGTGCCAGTAGTCCCCGGACCCCGGGACTAGCGGGAGCTTACCAAGAGACCCAGTACTTC; CDR3: CASSPRTPGLAGAYQETQYF
D: .; V: TRBV28; J: TRBJ1-5; size: .; DNA: TGTGCCAGCAGTTTTCCTCGTCTCAGCCGGGGCAATCAGCCCCAGCATTTT; CDR3: CASSFPRLSRGNQPQHF
D: TRBD2; V: TRBV10-3; J: TRBJ2-5; size: .; DNA: TGTGCCACCGGGGAGCTAGCGGCCCAAGAGACCCAGTACTTC; CDR3: CATGELAAQETQYF
D: .; V: TRBV9; J: TRBJ2-1; size: .; DNA: TGTGCCAGCAGCGTAGGACAAGCCAACTACAATGAGCAGTTCTTC; CDR3: CASSVGQANYNEQFF
D: .; V: TRBV6-5; J: TRBJ2-1; size: few; DNA: TGTGCCAGCAGTTTAGCAGACAATGAGCAGTTCTTC; CDR3: CASSLADNEQFF
D: TRBD2; V: TRBV9; J: TRBJ2-7; size: .; DNA: TGTGCCAGCAGCCCCCGACTAGCGGGCGACGAGCAGTACTTC; CDR3: CASSPRLAGDEQYF
D: .; V: TRBV9; J: TRBJ2-1; size: .; DNA: TGTGCCAGCAGCGTAGCGGGGATCTACAATGAGCAGTTCTTC; CDR3: CASSVAGIYNEQFF